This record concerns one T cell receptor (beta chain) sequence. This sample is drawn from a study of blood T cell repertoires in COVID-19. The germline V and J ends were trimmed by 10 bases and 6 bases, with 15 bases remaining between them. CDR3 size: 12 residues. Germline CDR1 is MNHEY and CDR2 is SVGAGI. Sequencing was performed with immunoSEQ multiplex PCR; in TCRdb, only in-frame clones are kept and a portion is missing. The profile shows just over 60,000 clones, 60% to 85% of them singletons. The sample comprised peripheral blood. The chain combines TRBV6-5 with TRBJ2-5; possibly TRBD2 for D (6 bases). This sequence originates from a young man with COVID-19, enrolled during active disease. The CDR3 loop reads CATNGREKTQYF. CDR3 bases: TGTGCCACAAACGGACGGGAGAAGACCCAGTACTTC.